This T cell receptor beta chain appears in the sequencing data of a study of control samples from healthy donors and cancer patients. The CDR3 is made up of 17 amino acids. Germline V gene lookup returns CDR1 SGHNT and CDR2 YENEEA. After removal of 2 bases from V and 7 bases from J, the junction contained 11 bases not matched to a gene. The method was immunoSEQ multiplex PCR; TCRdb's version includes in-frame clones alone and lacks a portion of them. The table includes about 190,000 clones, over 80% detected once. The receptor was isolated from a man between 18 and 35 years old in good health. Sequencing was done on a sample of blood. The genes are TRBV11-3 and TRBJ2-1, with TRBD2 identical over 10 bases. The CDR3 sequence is CASSLRGSGGAGNEQFF. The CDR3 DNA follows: TGTGCCAGCAGCTTAAGAGGAAGCGGGGGGGCAGGAAATGAGCAGTTCTTC. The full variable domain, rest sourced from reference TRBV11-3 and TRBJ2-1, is EAGVVQSPRYKIIEKKQPVAFWCNPISGHNTLYWYLQNLGQGPELLIRYENEEAVDDSQLPKDRFSAERLKGVDSTLKIQPAELGDSAVYLCASSLRGSGGAGNEQFFGPGTRLTVL.